Below, one T cell receptor (beta chain) is given with its context. Its antigen is currently unknown. The same CDR3 is also encoded by other DNA sequences in this sample. This sample is part of a study of Ad26.COV2.S vaccination and SARS-CoV-2 variants. Study as a whole: The COV1001 Ad26.COV2.S trial arm included the donor. Whole-study results and caveats: Vaccine and placebo groups showed comparable non-spike TCR breadth. Post-vaccination spike-specific CD8+ and CD4+ T cell responses reportedly had substantial breadth.

Treatment meaning: some 19 received Ad26.COV2.S at low or high dose, single or two shots; 5 received placebo; per-sample allocation not given. The investigators took samples on day 63 after the first vaccine or placebo injection. Trimming removed 0 bases from V and 6 bases from J, with 6 bases in between. This CDR3 is 12 amino acids long. Per germline, CDR1 MNHEY and CDR2 SVGEGT. Clones were sequenced by immunoSEQ multiplex PCR, and TCRdb holds only the in-frame ones, with some missing. The sample contains around 300,000 clones, 75% to 90% of which appear only once. The sequenced sample was peripheral blood, obtained in a trial of Ad26.COV2.S vaccine versus placebo. This rearrangement joins TRBV6-2 or TRBV6-3 to TRBJ2-7, with D possibly TRBD1 on 6 matching bases. The receptor comes from a person between 18 and 65 years old who received the Ad26.COV2.S COVID-19 vaccine or a placebo. The CDR3 here is CASSYSTGEQYF. The CDR3 DNA follows: TGTGCCAGCAGTTACTCGACAGGCGAGCAGTACTTC.